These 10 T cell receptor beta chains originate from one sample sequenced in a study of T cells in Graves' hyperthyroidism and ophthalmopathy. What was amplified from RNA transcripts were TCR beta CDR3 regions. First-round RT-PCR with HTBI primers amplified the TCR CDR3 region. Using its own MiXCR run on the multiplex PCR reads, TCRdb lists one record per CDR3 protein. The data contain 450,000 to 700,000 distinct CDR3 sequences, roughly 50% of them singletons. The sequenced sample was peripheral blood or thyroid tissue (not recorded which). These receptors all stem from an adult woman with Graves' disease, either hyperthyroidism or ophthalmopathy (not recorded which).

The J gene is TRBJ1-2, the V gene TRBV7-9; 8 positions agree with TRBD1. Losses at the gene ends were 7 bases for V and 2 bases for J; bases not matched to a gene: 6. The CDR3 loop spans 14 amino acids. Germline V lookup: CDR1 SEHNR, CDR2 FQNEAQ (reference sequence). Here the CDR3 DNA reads TGTGCCAGCATGCTGGGACAGGAGAACTATGGCTACACCTTC. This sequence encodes CASMLGQENYGYTF.

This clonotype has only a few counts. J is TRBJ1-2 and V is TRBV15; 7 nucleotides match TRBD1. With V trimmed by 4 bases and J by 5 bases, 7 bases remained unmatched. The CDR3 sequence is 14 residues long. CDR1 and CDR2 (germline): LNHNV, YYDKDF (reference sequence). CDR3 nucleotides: TGTGCCACCAGCACCCAACAGGGGCCTTATGGCTACACCTTC. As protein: CATSTQQGPYGYTF. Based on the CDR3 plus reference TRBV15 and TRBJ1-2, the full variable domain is DAMVIQNPRYQVTQFGKPVTLSCSQTLNHNVMYWYQQKSSQAPKLLFHYYDKDFNNEADTPDNFQSRRPNTSFCFLDIRSPGLGDTAMYLCATSTQQGPYGYTFGSGTRLTVV.

Here the CDR3 DNA reads TGTGCCATCAGGAGCGGGAGTGGCGAGCAGTACTTC. As protein: CAIRSGSGEQYF. This chain links TRBV10-3 with TRBJ2-7, with 8 bases fitting TRBD2. V was pared by 6 bases and J by 6 bases, with 4 bases of the junction left unmatched. The CDR3 has 12 amino acids. Germline V CDR1 and CDR2: ENHRY, SYGVKD.

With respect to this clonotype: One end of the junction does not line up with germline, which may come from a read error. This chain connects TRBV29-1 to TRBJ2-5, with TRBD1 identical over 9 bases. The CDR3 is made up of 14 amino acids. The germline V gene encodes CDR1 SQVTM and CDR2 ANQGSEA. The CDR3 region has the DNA TGCAGCGTTGAAGGGACAGGGGAACAAGAGGCCCAGTACTTC. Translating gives CSVEGTGEQEAQYF.

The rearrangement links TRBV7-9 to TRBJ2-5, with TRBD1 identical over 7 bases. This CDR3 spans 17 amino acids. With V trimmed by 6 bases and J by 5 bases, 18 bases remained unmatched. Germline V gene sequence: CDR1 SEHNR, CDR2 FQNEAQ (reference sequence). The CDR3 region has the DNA TGTGCCAGCAGTGCCGACCGGGCAGGGGGAAATAGGGAGACCCAGTACTTC. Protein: CASSADRAGGNRETQYF. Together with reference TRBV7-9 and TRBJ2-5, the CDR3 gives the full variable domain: DTGVSQNPRHKITKRGQNVTFRCDPISEHNRLYWYRQTLGQGPEFLTYFQNEAQLEKSRLLSDRFSAERPKGSFSTLEIQRTEQGDSAMYLCASSADRAGGNRETQYFGPGTRLLVL.

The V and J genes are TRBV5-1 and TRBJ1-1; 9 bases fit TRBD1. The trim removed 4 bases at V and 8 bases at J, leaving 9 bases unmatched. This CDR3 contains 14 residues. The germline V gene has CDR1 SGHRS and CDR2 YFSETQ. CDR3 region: CASSAGQGNLEAFF. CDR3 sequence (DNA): TGCGCCAGCAGCGCGGGACAGGGCAACCTAGAAGCTTTCTTT.

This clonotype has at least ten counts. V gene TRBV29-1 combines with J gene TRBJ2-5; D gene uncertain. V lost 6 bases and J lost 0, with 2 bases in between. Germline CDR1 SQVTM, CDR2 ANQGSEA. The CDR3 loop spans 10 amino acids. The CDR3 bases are TGCAGCGTACACCAAGAGACCCAGTACTTC. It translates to CSVHQETQYF.

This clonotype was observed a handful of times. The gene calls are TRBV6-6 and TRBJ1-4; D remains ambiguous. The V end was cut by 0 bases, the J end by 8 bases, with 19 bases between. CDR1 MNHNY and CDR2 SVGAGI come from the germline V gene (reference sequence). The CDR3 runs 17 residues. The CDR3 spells CASSYSVVEGLTEKLFF. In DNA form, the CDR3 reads TGTGCCAGCAGTTACTCGGTAGTGGAGGGTCTAACAGAAAAACTGTTTTTT.

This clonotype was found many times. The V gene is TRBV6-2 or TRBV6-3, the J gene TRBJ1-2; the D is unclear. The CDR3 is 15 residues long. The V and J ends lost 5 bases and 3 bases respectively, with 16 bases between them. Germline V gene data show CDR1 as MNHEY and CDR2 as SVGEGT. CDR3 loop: CASSQIRGSHYGYTF. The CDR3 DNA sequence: TGTGCCAGCAGTCAAATCAGAGGATCACACTATGGCTACACCTTC.

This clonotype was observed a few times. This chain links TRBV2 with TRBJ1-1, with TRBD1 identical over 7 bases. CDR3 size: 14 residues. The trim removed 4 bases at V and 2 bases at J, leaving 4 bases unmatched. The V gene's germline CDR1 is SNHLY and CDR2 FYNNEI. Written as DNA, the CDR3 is TGTGCCAGCAGTGGCGACAGGGAAAACACTGAAGCTTTCTTT. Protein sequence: CASSGDRENTEAFF.